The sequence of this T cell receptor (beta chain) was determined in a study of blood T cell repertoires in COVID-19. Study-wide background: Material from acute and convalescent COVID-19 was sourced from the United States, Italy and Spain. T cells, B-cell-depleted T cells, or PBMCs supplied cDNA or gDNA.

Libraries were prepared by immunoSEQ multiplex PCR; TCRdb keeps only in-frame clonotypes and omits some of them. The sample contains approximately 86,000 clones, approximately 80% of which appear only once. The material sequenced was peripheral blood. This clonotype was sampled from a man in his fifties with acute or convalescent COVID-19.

CDR3 coding DNA: TGTGCCAGCAGCGTAACAGGGTATGACGAGCAGTACTTC. Encoded protein: CASSVTGYDEQYF. The chain couples TRBV9 to TRBJ2-7; the D gene is possibly TRBD1 (6 bases). V was cut by 1 base and J by 5 bases, with 10 bases left in between. CDR1 is SGDLS and CDR2 is YYNGEE in the germline V gene. The CDR3 spans 13 residues. The full variable domain, its missing parts supplied by reference TRBV9 and TRBJ2-7, is DSGVTQTPKHLITATGQRVTLRCSPRSGDLSVYWYQQSLDQGLQFLIQYYNGEERAKGNILERFSAQQFPDLHSELNLSSLELGDSALYFCASSVTGYDEQYFGPGTRLTVT.